The 9 T cell receptor beta chains in this list originate from one sample, sequenced in a study of early T cells in non-severe SARS-CoV-2 infection. MiXCR was run by TCRdb on the 5' RACE reads, yielding one entry per CDR3 protein. The sample holds more than 50,000 distinct CDR3 sequences, 15% seen once. The source was whole blood, collected at baseline. These receptors originate from an adult who was a healthcare worker with PCR-confirmed SARS-CoV-2 infection or an uninfected control (not recorded which).

The CDR3 protein is CASSFLSVGVSGYTF. The CDR3, as DNA: TGTGCCAGCAGTTTCCTTTCGGTGGGAGTGAGTGGCTACACCTTC. The genes are TRBV2 and TRBJ1-2; D not certain. Germline CDR1 and CDR2: SNHLY and FYNNEI. The CDR3 is 15 amino acids. V lost 5 bases to trimming and J lost 7 bases, with 20 bases between them.

The chain uses TRBV28 and TRBJ2-3, with unresolved D. CDR3 size: 12 residues. The germline CDR1 and CDR2 sequences are MDHEN and SYDVKM. V was shortened by 4 bases and J by 4 bases, with 6 bases between the two germline ends. CDR3 bases: TGTGCCAGCAGTTCGTTACCAGATACGCAGTATTTT. Its protein product is CASSSLPDTQYF.

This clonotype was seen many times. This chain links TRBV30 with TRBJ1-5; D uncertain. Trimming removed 3 bases from V and 6 bases from J, with 18 bases in between. The CDR3 extends over 15 amino acids. Per germline, CDR1 GTSNPN and CDR2 SVGIG (reference sequence). CDR3: CAWSVAGEGVQPQHF. The CDR3 coding sequence is TGTGCCTGGAGCGTCGCTGGGGAGGGTGTTCAGCCCCAGCATTTT. Supplemented by reference TRBV30 and TRBJ1-5, the full variable domain reads SQTIHQWPATLVQPVGSPLSLECTVEGTSNPNLYWYRQAAGRGLQLLFYSVGIGQISSEVPQNLSASRPQDRQFILSSKKLLLSDSGFYLCAWSVAGEGVQPQHFGDGTRLSIL.

In its sample, this clonotype is medium-sized. V and J are TRBV28 and TRBJ2-4, with 13 nucleotides matching TRBD2. Germline CDR1 reads MDHEN; CDR2 reads SYDVKM. The CDR3 loop spans 18 amino acids. V was clipped by 7 bases and J by 1 base; unmatched bases: 10. CDR3 coding DNA: TGTGCCAGCACCTTGGGACTAGCGGGGCGTACGGCCAAAAACATTCAGTACTTC. This gives the protein CASTLGLAGRTAKNIQYF.

V usage is TRBV28 and J usage is TRBJ2-7; tentative D call: TRBD1 (6 bases). The CDR3 runs to 14 residues. The V gene lost 3 bases and the J gene lost 0 bases, with 9 bases spanning the gap. CDR1 MDHEN and CDR2 SYDVKM come from the germline V gene. The CDR3 sequence is CASSLTGISYEQYF. As DNA, the CDR3 is TGTGCCAGCAGTTTGACAGGTATCTCCTACGAGCAGTACTTC.

This clonotype was counted at least ten times. V and J are TRBV5-1 and TRBJ2-7; D may be TRBD2 (6 bases). Trimming removed 0 bases from V and 4 bases from J, with 14 bases in between. This CDR3 has 15 residues. Germline V CDR1 and CDR2: SGHRS, YFSETQ. The CDR3 DNA sequence: TGCGCCAGCAGCTTGGAAGTAGGGAGGATATACGAGCAGTACTTC. Translated: CASSLEVGRIYEQYF.

CDR3 amino acids: CASSQGAGGEQPQHF. The DNA of the CDR3 is TGTGCCAGCAGCCAAGGGGCAGGGGGTGAACAGCCCCAGCATTTT. The V call is TRBV3-1, the J call TRBJ1-5, with 7 bases that match TRBD1. Trimming removed 1 base from V and 7 bases from J; junction bases left unmatched: 7. Germline V gene data show CDR1 as LGHDT and CDR2 as YNNKEL (reference sequence). The CDR3 has 15 amino acids.

The sample holds many counts of this clonotype. The CDR3 region is CSAKRQGHETQYF. The CDR3 nucleotides are TGCAGTGCTAAAAGACAGGGTCACGAGACCCAGTACTTC. The genes are TRBV20-1 and TRBJ2-5, with TRBD1 matching over 7 bases. The germline CDR1 and CDR2 sequences are DFQATT and SNEGSKA (reference sequence). Trimming removed 4 bases from V and 5 bases from J; junction bases left unmatched: 7. The CDR3 length is 13 residues.

Points on this clonotype: Its ends do not fully match the called genes, so a read error is possible. The rearrangement links TRBV12-3 or TRBV12-4 to TRBJ2-2, with D perhaps TRBD2 (5 bases). The CDR3 spans 11 residues. The CDR3 nucleotides are TGTGCCAGCAGCCCCCCCGGGGAACTGTTTTTT. It specifies CASSPPGELFF.